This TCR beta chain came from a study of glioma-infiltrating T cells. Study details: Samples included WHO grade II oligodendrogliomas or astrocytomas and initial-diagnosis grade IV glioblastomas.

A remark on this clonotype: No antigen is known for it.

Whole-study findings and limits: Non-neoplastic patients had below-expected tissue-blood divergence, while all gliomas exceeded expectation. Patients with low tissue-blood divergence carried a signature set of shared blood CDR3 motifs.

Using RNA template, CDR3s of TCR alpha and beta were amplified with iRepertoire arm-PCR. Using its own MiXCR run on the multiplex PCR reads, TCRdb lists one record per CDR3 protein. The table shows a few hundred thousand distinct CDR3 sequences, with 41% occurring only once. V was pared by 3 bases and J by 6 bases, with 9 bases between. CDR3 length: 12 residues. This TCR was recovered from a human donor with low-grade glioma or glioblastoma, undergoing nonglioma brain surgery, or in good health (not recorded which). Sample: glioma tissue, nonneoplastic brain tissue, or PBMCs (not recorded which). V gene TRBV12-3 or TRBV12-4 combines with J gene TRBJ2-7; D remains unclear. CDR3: CASSFATLEQYF. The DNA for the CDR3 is TGTGCCAGCAGTTTTGCGACACTCGAGCAGTACTTC.